This T cell receptor beta chain was identified during a study of memory CD8 T cells in hepatitis C reinfection. Study in general: A couple of donors resolved primary infection, then developed chronic reinfection. Late or post reinfection samples were taken 12 to 24 weeks after detection.

This clone was seen a few times. The V and J ends lost 0 bases and 0 bases, in that order; junction bases with no gene match: 4. Germline lookup yields CDR1 MGHRA and CDR2 YSYEKL. The CDR3 runs to 16 residues. Time point specified: late/post reinfection, 12 to 24 weeks after detection. TCR sequencing was done directly ex vivo on sorted cells, without expansion in vitro. Donors were people who inject drugs in the Montreal HEPCO cohort. Two donors provided sorted CD3+ CD8+ CD45RO- naive CD8 T cells at all three reinfection time points. TCRdb keeps only in-frame clones here, not all; method: immunoSEQ multiplex PCR. The table has about 46,000 clones, approximately 89% seen once; the top ten hold 0.72%.

This sequence was found in a young man with hepatitis C virus infection. V usage is TRBV4-1 and J usage is TRBJ1-1, with TRBD1 matching over 7 bases. What was sequenced was naive CD8+ T cells sorted from blood. CDR3 sequence reads: CASSQDRQGLNTEAFF. In nucleotides, the CDR3 is TGCGCCAGCAGCCAAGATCGACAGGGCCTGAACACTGAAGCTTTCTTT.